What follows is one T cell receptor beta chain and its context. Its antigen has not been determined. Base-call qualities are not available, and no considerably larger clone is one nucleotide away. High-throughput TCR beta sequencing profiled peripheral blood CD8+ and CD4+ T cells from healthy donors, Susac syndrome patients and multiple sclerosis patients. Multiple sclerosis controls were treatment-naive patients with stable or active relapsing-remitting disease fulfilling revised McDonald criteria. Bulk CD8+ and CD4+ T cells were purified magnetically by negative isolation, whereas CD8+ TEMRA cells were enriched by FACS. Blood was drawn into EDTA tubes, processed within 24 hours, and PBMCs were isolated by density gradient centrifugation. PBMCs intended for TCR sequencing were cryopreserved in liquid nitrogen and were subsequently thawed in a 37 degrees C water bath. The sorted or isolated CD4+, CD8+ and CD8+ TEMRA cells had a purity of 90% or higher.

At the junction V is shortened by 5 bases and J by 0 bases, with 12 bases in between. The CDR3 starts with the cysteine, ends with the phenylalanine, and has 15 residues. The retained sequence is limited to the CDR3, 45 bases, with the frame set at the first base. CDR1 SGHRS and CDR2 YFSETQ are derived from the germline V gene. RNA was extracted using the RNeasy kit, and roughly 0.45 to 1 microgram was reverse transcribed with random hexamers. The immunoSEQ multiplex PCR assay, which covers 54 Vbeta and 13 Jbeta segments, was used to amplify TCR beta CDR3 regions. PCR amplification bias was corrected using a synthetic template baseline for primer optimization and computational correction. In the source study's methods: Reads were annotated to V, D and J genes according to IMGT and were analyzed with immunoSEQ Analyzer, with only productive sequences retained. Clonality was computed as one minus Shannon entropy normalized by log2 of the number of productive unique sequences. Public and private clones were assessed among the 100 most prevalent clones of each patient and control. Clones were defined as Susac-specific when absent from the healthy and MS cohorts, from over 950 published viral clones and from other ImmuneACCESS disease sequences. The public sequencing data were trimmed at Q25 with fastp and processed into clonotypes with MiXCR by TCRdb, which kept only in-frame beta chains. Rows with one shared CDR3 protein collapse into an entry with the most common genes and DNA. Clone size and V and J calls follow TCRdb, not the original study. This sample holds approximately 270,000 distinct CDR3 sequences; over 85% were observed only once. The ten largest account for 0.065% to 0.08% of the sample.

This sample was included in a study of CD8 T cells in Susac syndrome (dated by TCRdb to the late 2010s). Context from the whole study: Whether CD8+ T cell activation and differentiation in Susac syndrome was antigen driven was tested using repertoire sequencing.

Results the study describes overall, beyond this receptor: The study acknowledged that relatively few individuals were included in the TCR sequencing and HLA analysis.

Sequences were obtained from CD4+ T cells from PBMCs. The clonotype comes from a human donor with multiple sclerosis. The rearrangement joined TRBV5-1 to TRBJ1-3; the D gene is unclear. The DNA is TGCGCCAGCAGTTCTGACGGATACTCTGGAAACACCATATATTTT. This translates into CASSSDGYSGNTIYF. Supplemented by the reference TRBV5-1 and TRBJ1-3 proteins around the CDR3, the complete variable domain is KAGVTQTPRYLIKTRGQQVTLSCSPISGHRSVSWYQQTPGQGLQFLFEYFSETQRNKGNFPGRFSGRQFSNSRSEMNVSTLELGDSALYLCASSSDGYSGNTIYFGEGSWLTVV.